A selection of T cell receptor beta chains follows, all from one sample in a study of cytomegalovirus exposure and HLA in healthy donors. Sequencing was performed with immunoSEQ multiplex PCR; in TCRdb, only in-frame clones are kept and a portion is missing. The sample records about 140,000 clones, approximately 71% being singletons. Input material: PBMCs. These receptors all stem from a man younger than 35 in good health and CMV-seropositive. Each CDR3 is given without its conserved first and last residue. D genes are given only for firm matches.

j_call d_call v_call cdr3_aa
TRBJ1-2 . TRBV14 ASSQEGRGDDGYT
TRBJ1-5 TRBD1 TRBV27 ASSLSQTGGNQPQH
TRBJ2-7 TRBD1 TRBV6-5 ASSNRQGYEQY
TRBJ2-7 TRBD1 TRBV27 ASSQGQGPVSEQY
TRBJ2-3 TRBD1 TRBV7-9 ASSREQGWEDTQY
TRBJ1-4 TRBD1 TRBV30 AWSSTGTREKLF
TRBJ2-3 TRBD2 TRBV18 ASSPLAGVGADTQY
TRBJ1-3 TRBD1 TRBV6-6 ASSPQGALSGNTIY
TRBJ1-1 . TRBV19 ASSNGGGNTEAF
TRBJ2-3 . TRBV30 AWSVQALAPDTQY
TRBJ2-7 TRBD2 TRBV5-1 ASRQRGTSGSSYEQY
TRBJ2-1 TRBD2 TRBV27 ASSLSVSGPYNEQF
TRBJ2-1 TRBD2 TRBV4-2 ASSQASTSGNNEQF
TRBJ2-2 TRBD1 TRBV6-4 ASRPTGFTGELF
TRBJ1-1 . TRBV2 ASSSMGGNTEAF
TRBJ2-1 TRBD1 TRBV5-8 ASSLVGQEFGNEQF
TRBJ2-3 TRBD2 TRBV28 ASSLWGVAGGRTDTQY
. TRBD1 TRBV30 AWSAGDRGGYEQY
TRBJ2-7 TRBD1 TRBV7-9 ASSPGTEGGYEQY
TRBJ2-7 TRBD2 TRBV5-1 ASSLVIAGGSSYEQY
TRBJ1-6 . TRBV27 ASSLSGSFDSNSPLH
TRBJ1-5 . TRBV7-2 ASSLGGQQQPQH
TRBJ2-7 . TRBV28 ASSLFSGIEQY
TRBJ2-1 . TRBV25-1 ASSARQLYNEQF
TRBJ2-1 . TRBV6-4 ASSFEGSEYNEQF
TRBJ2-5 TRBD2 TRBV7-9 ASSLRRGEETQY
TRBJ2-5 . TRBV28 ASSTFGARQY
TRBJ1-1 . TRBV6-5 ASSYGTRADDTEAF
TRBJ1-2 . TRBV4-2 ASSQDQGARGYT
TRBJ1-2 . TRBV4-1 ASSQPLPAGGDYGYT
TRBJ2-7 . TRBV28 ASSLRGLNGEQY
TRBJ1-2 TRBD1 TRBV28 ASSLYNRGGYGYT
TRBJ2-3 . TRBV7-6 ASSLSAPTSTDTQY
TRBJ2-2 . TRBV30 AWSTPGAYTGELF
TRBJ2-3 . TRBV11-2 ASSSPGVSDTQY
TRBJ2-5 . TRBV7-8 ASSPDWSQETQY
TRBJ2-7 . TRBV9 ASSVQNYEQY
TRBJ2-4 . TRBV5-1 ASSSSPQDIQY
TRBJ2-7 TRBD2 TRBV5-4 ASSLGGSTSFHEQY
TRBJ1-1 . TRBV6-4 VSSVGENTEAF
TRBJ1-4 . TRBV7-9 ASSSGEKLF
TRBJ2-7 . TRBV18 ASSPSTRRTGEQY
TRBJ2-2 . TRBV28 ASWGAVTGELF
TRBJ2-1 TRBD2 TRBV18 ASSPIVVRGSINEQF
TRBJ2-7 TRBD1 TRBV13 ASSQGANSYEQY
TRBJ2-7 TRBD2 TRBV27 ASSLQTSGSYEQY
TRBJ2-3 . TRBV28 ASSPEENGTQY
TRBJ1-4 . TRBV7-9 ASSLGGLSNEKLF
TRBJ2-3 . TRBV11-3 ASSPGLKGDTQY
TRBJ2-1 TRBD2 TRBV9 ASSVELREGYNEQF
TRBJ1-2 . TRBV6-6 ASSGTGFGYT
TRBJ2-3 . TRBV19 ASKKAPGIDTQY